This TCR beta chain emerged from a study of cytomegalovirus exposure and HLA in healthy donors. As for the study in general: The 120 validation repertoires matched the approximately 670 first-cohort repertoires in platform, a later analysis reported.

Produced via immunoSEQ multiplex PCR; TCRdb's table is partial and in-frame only. Seen here are about 200,000 clones, 70% to 90% observed once, and the top ten hold around 5.6%. Regarding this clone: Its antigen is not identified.

Study-level points and caveats: Usually a TCR sequence was rare, but some public TCRs were found in many donors.

Germline V gives CDR1 MNHNS, CDR2 SASEGT. The CDR3 extends over 13 amino acids. Trimming left V 5 bases short and J 8 bases short, with 15 bases between. This TCR came from a young woman in good health and CMV-seronegative. The rearrangement uses TRBV6-1 and TRBJ2-5, with D possibly TRBD2 on 5 matching bases. Source material: PBMCs. As DNA, the CDR3 is TGTGCCAGCAGTTCACGTTTGGGAGTAACCCAGTACTTC. Amino acids: CASSSRLGVTQYF.